A selection of T cell receptor beta chains follows, all from one sample in a study of blood T cells in healthy people across ages. MiXCR, applied by TCRdb to the 5' RACE reads, yields one record per CDR3 protein. The profile shows about 690,000 distinct CDR3 sequences, 40% to 50% of them singletons. Material for sequencing was blood. Source of these receptors: an elderly man in good health. Both conserved end residues are part of each CDR3. The D gene is left open where the match is weak. The listing skips clone size in some rows; elsewhere it reads once, few, many or a size class.

v_call	d_call	clone_size	j_call	cdr3_aa	cdr3_nt
TRBV7-2	TRBD1	few	TRBJ2-7	CASSLIFQGAGEQYF	TGTGCCAGCAGCTTGATATTCCAGGGGGCGGGCGAGCAGTACTTC
TRBV7-9	-	-	TRBJ1-4	CASSLQNLNEKLFF	TGTGCCAGCAGTCTACAGAATTTAAATGAAAAACTGTTTTTT
TRBV7-6	TRBD1	-	TRBJ1-1	CASSLPGGRAEAFF	TGTGCCAGCAGCTTACCAGGGGGCCGGGCTGAAGCTTTCTTT
TRBV5-1	TRBD1	many	TRBJ1-2	CASSRGTGGSYGYTF	TGCGCCAGCAGCAGAGGGACAGGGGGCTCCTATGGCTACACCTTC
TRBV9	-	few	TRBJ2-5	CASSVVGDHRETQYF	TGTGCCAGCAGCGTAGTAGGGGACCATAGAGAGACCCAGTACTTC
TRBV14	TRBD1	few	TRBJ2-1	CASSQFGTAIYNEQFF	TGTGCCAGCAGCCAATTCGGGACAGCAATCTACAATGAGCAGTTCTTC
TRBV7-2	-	-	TRBJ1-4	CASSLGHRIEKLFF	TGTGCCAGCAGCTTAGGCCACAGGATTGAAAAACTGTTTTTT
TRBV18	TRBD2	-	TRBJ2-5	CASTTSGETQYF	TGTGCCAGCACGACTAGCGGAGAGACCCAGTACTTC
TRBV7-2	-	-	TRBJ2-7	CACSVQDKNYEQYF	TGTGCCTGCAGCGTACAGGACAAGAACTACGAGCAGTACTTC
TRBV7-2	TRBD2	-	TRBJ2-7	CASSLSGGANEQYF	TGTGCCAGCAGTCTTAGCGGGGGGGCCAATGAGCAGTACTTC
TRBV5-1	TRBD2	many	TRBJ2-5	CASSLSGGETQYF	TGCGCCAGCAGCTTGTCCGGGGGGGAGACCCAGTACTTC
TRBV20-1	-	few	TRBJ2-7	CSASVGFQYEQYF	TGCAGTGCTAGTGTTGGCTTTCAGTACGAGCAGTACTTC
TRBV14	TRBD2	few	TRBJ2-7	CASSWSSGFYEQYF	TGTGCCAGCTCATGGTCTAGCGGCTTCTACGAGCAGTACTTC
TRBV20-1	TRBD1	few	TRBJ1-4	CSARRTGPNEKLFF	TGCAGTGCTAGAAGGACAGGGCCCAATGAAAAACTGTTTTTT
TRBV11-2	TRBD2	-	TRBJ2-3	CASSRNSGAQDTQYF	TGTGCCAGCAGCCGTAATAGCGGGGCTCAAGATACGCAGTATTTT
TRBV6-2/TRBV6-3	-	-	TRBJ2-5	CASSYAAETQYF	TGTGCCAGCAGCTACGCGGCAGAGACCCAGTACTTC
TRBV6-4	-	-	TRBJ1-1	CASSEIPNTEAFF	TGTGCCAGCAGTGAAATCCCGAACACTGAAGCTTTCTTT
TRBV12-3/TRBV12-4	-	few	TRBJ1-2	CASSFRRGDNYGYTF	TGTGCCAGCAGTTTTAGAAGGGGCGATAACTATGGCTACACCTTC
TRBV12-3/TRBV12-4	-	-	TRBJ2-5	CASSPRLETQYF	TGTGCCAGCAGTCCCCGTCTGGAGACCCAGTACTTC
TRBV4-3	TRBD2	many	TRBJ2-7	CASSQEERGSYEQYF	TGCGCCAGCAGCCAAGAAGAGCGGGGCTCCTACGAGCAGTACTTC
TRBV20-1	TRBD2	few	TRBJ2-1	CSARDASSGTGEQFF	TGCAGTGCTAGAGATGCGTCTAGCGGGACGGGTGAGCAGTTCTTC
TRBV5-5	TRBD2	-	TRBJ2-5	CASSLGTSGPQGETQYF	TGTGCCAGCAGCCTCGGGACTAGCGGTCCCCAGGGGGAGACCCAGTACTTC
TRBV6-2/TRBV6-3	-	-	TRBJ2-7	CASSSPNGNSYEQYF	TGTGCCAGCAGTTCCCCGAATGGAAACTCCTACGAGCAGTACTTC
TRBV6-1	TRBD1	-	TRBJ2-7	CASSTGGGQYF	TGTGCCAGCAGTACAGGGGGCGGGCAGTACTTC
TRBV20-1	-	few	TRBJ2-5	CSARGWSGYLETQYF	TGCAGTGCTAGAGGCTGGAGTGGGTATTTAGAGACCCAGTACTTC
TRBV7-9	-	-	TRBJ2-7	CASTLADSSYEQYF	TGTGCCAGCACACTCGCGGACAGCTCCTACGAGCAGTACTTC
TRBV24-1	-	once	TRBJ2-3	CATSDLSGTTDTQYF	TGTGCCACCAGTGATTTGTCGGGGACAACAGATACGCAGTATTTT
TRBV24-1	TRBD1	-	TRBJ2-3	CATSDRQGGLSAQYF	TGTGCCACCAGTGATCGACAGGGTGGGTTGTCGGCGCAGTATTTT
TRBV4-3	-	-	TRBJ1-1	CASSPPEAFF	TGCGCCAGCAGCCCCCCTGAAGCTTTCTTT
TRBV7-2	-	-	TRBJ2-7	CASSKQVDGKQYF	TGTGCCAGCAGCAAACAAGTGGACGGAAAGCAGTACTTC
TRBV5-1	-	few	TRBJ2-2	CASSLAAGPGELFF	TGCGCCAGCAGCTTGGCCGCAGGGCCCGGGGAGCTGTTTTTT
TRBV28	-	few	TRBJ1-5	CASNLRNQPQHF	TGTGCCAGCAACCTAAGGAATCAGCCCCAGCATTTT
TRBV9	TRBD1	few	TRBJ2-3	CASSPRPPGQGFSTDTQYF	TGTGCCAGCAGCCCCCGCCCACCGGGACAGGGTTTTAGCACAGATACGCAGTATTTT
TRBV19	TRBD1	-	TRBJ2-3	CASSTTGGVLTDTQYF	TGTGCCAGTAGTACGACAGGGGGAGTCTTAACAGATACGCAGTATTTT
TRBV12-3/TRBV12-4	-	few	TRBJ1-1	CASIHLLSNTEAFF	TGTGCCAGCATTCATCTACTTAGCAACACTGAAGCTTTCTTT
TRBV13	TRBD2	few	TRBJ2-5	CASSLGWPSGGPSLMQETQYF	TGTGCCAGCAGCTTAGGCTGGCCTAGCGGGGGGCCGAGCCTCATGCAAGAGACCCAGTACTTC
TRBV24-1	-	once	TRBJ2-2	CATSDRYTGELFF	TGTGCCACCAGTGACCGCTACACCGGGGAGCTGTTTTTT
TRBV15	-	-	TRBJ2-7	CATSRDHNAYEQYF	TGTGCCACCAGCAGAGATCACAACGCCTACGAGCAGTACTTC
TRBV20-1	-	-	TRBJ2-5	CSASAGQNQGTQYF	TGCAGTGCTAGCGCGGGGCAGAACCAAGGGACCCAGTACTTC